This passage covers 10 T cell receptor beta chains from one sample sequenced in a study of T cells in Graves' hyperthyroidism and ophthalmopathy. Amplification of TCR beta CDR3 regions was performed using RNA transcripts as template. During a first-round RT-PCR of the TCR CDR3, the HTBI primer set was used. TCRdb processed the multiplex PCR reads anew with MiXCR; each CDR3 protein has one entry. The profile shows roughly 99,000 distinct CDR3 sequences, about 15% of them singletons. The specimen sequenced was blood. Every receptor here comes from a woman aged 45-60 years with Graves' hyperthyroidism.

This clonotype has ten or more counts. V and J are TRBV19 and TRBJ2-5; 10 bases map to TRBD2. Germline assignment: CDR1 LNHDA and CDR2 SQIVND (reference sequence). V was clipped by 5 bases and J by 7 bases; unmatched bases: 4. This CDR3 spans 13 amino acids. CDR3 bases: TGTGCCAGTAGTTGGGGACTAGCGATGACCCAGTACTTC. This translates into CASSWGLAMTQYF.

The CDR3 DNA is TGTGCCAGCAAGTTCGGGACTAGCGGTTCCTACGAGCAGTACTTC. It translates to CASKFGTSGSYEQYF. The J gene is TRBJ2-7, the V gene TRBV6-5; TRBD2 matches 11 bases. Germline CDR1 and CDR2: MNHEY and SVGAGI. The V gene end was trimmed by 7 bases and the J gene end by 1 base; junction bases not matched to a gene: 6. The CDR3 length is 15 residues.

This clonotype was seen repeatedly, ten times or more. The rearrangement links TRBV20-1 to TRBJ2-7, with TRBD1 matching 9 bases. CDR1 and CDR2 (germline): DFQATT, SNEGSKA (reference sequence). CDR3 length: 13 residues. V dropped 6 bases and J dropped 5; count of bases not matched to a gene: 8. The DNA of the CDR3 is TGCAGTGCCCCGGGACAGGGCATCGACGAGCAGTACTTC. Its translation is CSAPGQGIDEQYF.

This clonotype has a count of ten or more. J is TRBJ2-3 and V is TRBV2; 7 nucleotides line up with TRBD1. The CDR3 length is 13 residues. Germline V gene sequence: CDR1 SNHLY, CDR2 FYNNEI. Losses at the gene ends were 6 bases for V and 4 bases for J; bases not matched to a gene: 4. This chain's CDR3 is CASRQQGSDTQYF. In DNA form, the CDR3 reads TGTGCCAGCAGGCAACAGGGGTCAGATACGCAGTATTTT.

V usage is TRBV12-3 or TRBV12-4 and J usage is TRBJ2-5, with D possibly matching TRBD2 (5 bases). V lost 5 bases and J 6 bases, leaving 16 bases between the germline ends. The CDR3 is made up of 14 amino acids. The CDR3 loop is CASSPLGEVKTQYF. The DNA for the CDR3 is TGTGCCAGCAGTCCCTTGGGAGAGGTGAAGACCCAGTACTTC.

In its sample, this clonotype was seen many times. The chain joins TRBV12-3 or TRBV12-4 to TRBJ1-3; the D gene is possibly TRBD1 (5 bases). This CDR3 has 16 amino acids. V lost 4 bases to trimming and J lost 1 base, with 14 bases between them. DNA for the CDR3: TGTGCCAGCAGTTACGGGGGGAGAAGGTCTGGAAACACCATATATTTT. Translation: CASSYGGRRSGNTIYF.

This clonotype was recorded at least ten times. The rearrangement links TRBV4-1 to TRBJ2-5; TRBD1 matches 8 bases. Germline V gene lookup returns CDR1 MGHRA and CDR2 YSYEKL. V dropped 0 bases and J dropped 3; count of bases not matched to a gene: 12. This CDR3 is built from 18 residues. CDR3 protein: CASSQEWGWSDREETQYF. Here the CDR3 DNA reads TGCGCCAGCAGCCAAGAATGGGGTTGGTCGGACAGGGAAGAGACCCAGTACTTC.

The rearrangement links TRBV6-6 to TRBJ2-1; 10 bases match TRBD2. The CDR3 is 16 residues long. Germline V gives CDR1 MNHNY, CDR2 SVGAGI (reference sequence). Trimming removed 0 bases from V and 4 bases from J; junction bases left unmatched: 3. CDR3 protein: CASSYSASGGYNEQFF. The CDR3 region has the DNA TGTGCCAGCAGTTACTCTGCTAGCGGGGGATACAATGAGCAGTTCTTC.

This chain joins TRBV20-1 and TRBJ2-7; 9 bases match TRBD2. This CDR3 has 18 residues. The V gene end was trimmed by 5 bases and the J gene end by 4 bases; junction bases not matched to a gene: 21. CDR1 and CDR2 (germline): DFQATT, SNEGSKA (reference sequence). The CDR3 protein is CSAGRISGRRIGGYEQYF. CDR3 sequence (DNA): TGCAGTGCTGGACGAATTAGCGGGAGAAGGATCGGAGGGTACGAGCAGTACTTC.

This clonotype showed up many times. The chain is built from TRBV18 and TRBJ1-4; D is unresolved. CDR1 is KGHSH and CDR2 is LQKENI in the germline V gene. This CDR3 spans 16 amino acids. Trimming removed 6 bases from V and 0 bases from J, with 14 bases in between. CDR3 coding DNA: TGTGCCAGCTCCCCTGGAGACGTTGCAACTAATGAAAAACTGTTTTTT. It is translated as CASSPGDVATNEKLFF.